The 11 T cell receptor beta chains below all came from one sample that was sequenced in a study of metastatic and nonmetastatic thyroid tumors. TCRdb re-called the PCR reads via MiXCR. There are around 4,000 clones in the sample; around a third occur only once, and 40% to 55% lies in the top ten. Thyroid surgery was preceded by no treatment in any patient. The sequencing sample was made of adjacent normal tissue. Receptors were obtained from a male donor with papillary thyroid cancer or a benign thyroid nodule (not recorded which). Some clones in this sample may be carry-over from other donors' samples.

The chain joins TRBV24-1 to TRBJ2-3; D remains ambiguous. The germline V and J ends were trimmed by 1 base and 2 bases, with 15 bases remaining between them. The CDR3 runs 17 residues. Per the germline V gene, CDR1 is KGHDR and CDR2 is SFDVKD. The CDR3 here is CATSDFPGSSSTDTQYF. In nucleotides, the CDR3 is TGTGCCACCAGTGATTTCCCGGGTTCCTCCTCCACAGATACGCAGTATTTT.

The rearrangement links TRBV20-1 to TRBJ2-7, with 13 bases fitting TRBD2. The CDR3 sequence is 21 residues long. The V gene end was trimmed by 1 base and the J gene end by 5 bases; junction bases not matched to a gene: 23. In germline, CDR1 is DFQATT, CDR2 SNEGSKA (reference sequence). The CDR3 is CSARGLQTRTSGSLVVDEQYF. CDR3 DNA sequence: TGCAGTGCTAGAGGTTTACAAACTAGGACTAGCGGGAGCCTCGTCGTCGACGAGCAGTACTTC.

The rearrangement joins TRBV7-8 to TRBJ2-1; D unclear. CDR3 length: 11 amino acids. V lost 5 bases and J 6 bases, leaving 5 bases between the germline ends. Germline lookup yields CDR1 SGHVS and CDR2 FQNEAQ. The CDR3 region has the DNA TGTGCCAGCAGCCCAGGCAATGAGCAGTTCTTC. Its translation is CASSPGNEQFF.

This clone has just a few counts. The chain joins TRBV24-1 to TRBJ2-1; TRBD2 agrees at 11 bases. The germline V gene encodes CDR1 KGHDR and CDR2 SFDVKD. CDR3 length: 19 residues. V shed 2 bases, J shed 2 bases, and the junction held 10 bases outside the gene matches. The chain's CDR3 is CATSDWGLAASGTYNEQFF. CDR3 nucleotides: TGTGCCACCAGTGATTGGGGACTAGCGGCGTCTGGAACCTACAATGAGCAGTTCTTC.

The rearrangement links TRBV5-1 to TRBJ2-7; no clear D gene. The CDR3 extends over 11 amino acids. The V gene lost 10 bases and the J gene lost 2 bases, with 10 bases spanning the gap. Germline-derived CDR1 and CDR2 are SGHRS and YFSETQ. CDR3 in amino acids: CAATGTYEQYF. The CDR3 nucleotides are TGCGCCGCTACTGGTACCTACGAGCAGTACTTC.

The genes are TRBV20-1 and TRBJ1-1; D uncertain. V gave up 1 base and J gave up 1 base, with 7 bases separating them. Germline CDR1 is DFQATT and CDR2 is SNEGSKA (reference sequence). CDR3 length equals 13 residues. The CDR3 nucleotides are TGCAGTGCTAGAGTTATCCCGAACACTGAAGCTTTCTTT. Its protein is CSARVIPNTEAFF.

The chain carries TRBV6-1 and TRBJ2-7; D call uncertain. Trimming cost V 5 bases and J 7 bases, with 12 bases left between them. The germline V gene has CDR1 MNHNS and CDR2 SASEGT. This CDR3 has 12 amino acids. CDR3 region: CASSPDRHEQYF. The CDR3 DNA follows: TGTGCCAGCAGTCCCGATCGTCATGAGCAGTACTTC.

CDR3 DNA sequence: TGCGCCAGCAGCTCCGCGACAGGGGGCTTGAGTTCACCCCTCCACTTT. Amino acids: CASSSATGGLSSPLHF. This rearrangement joins TRBV5-1 to TRBJ1-6, with 10 nucleotides matching TRBD1. V lost 3 bases to trimming and J lost 9 bases; unmatched junction nucleotides: 9. CDR3 length: 16 residues. Germline-derived CDR1 and CDR2 are SGHRS and YFSETQ.

The gene calls are TRBV7-3 and TRBJ2-1, with 10 bases fitting TRBD2. Germline V gene sequence: CDR1 SGHTA, CDR2 FQGTGA. The CDR3 runs to 15 residues. V was clipped by 5 bases and J by 8 bases; unmatched bases: 9. CDR3 in DNA: TGTGCCAGCAGCCCCGTGGCTAGCGGGAGCTATGAGCAGTTCTTC. It encodes CASSPVASGSYEQFF.

V usage is TRBV28 and J usage is TRBJ2-7; D ambiguous. Germline CDR1 and CDR2: MDHEN and SYDVKM. Trimming removed 6 bases at V and 3 bases at J, with 6 bases between. The CDR3 loop spans 11 amino acids. The CDR3 sequence is CASSSYYEQYF. DNA for the CDR3: TGTGCCAGCAGCTCATACTACGAGCAGTACTTC.

This rearrangement joins TRBV12-3 or TRBV12-4 to TRBJ2-2; 9 nucleotides match TRBD2. The CDR3 is made up of 16 amino acids. V shed 3 bases and J 3 bases; nucleotides not matched to a gene: 5. The CDR3 DNA sequence: TGTGCCAGCAGTTTCCAAGCGGGGGGTTACACCGGGGAGCTGTTTTTT. As protein: CASSFQAGGYTGELFF.